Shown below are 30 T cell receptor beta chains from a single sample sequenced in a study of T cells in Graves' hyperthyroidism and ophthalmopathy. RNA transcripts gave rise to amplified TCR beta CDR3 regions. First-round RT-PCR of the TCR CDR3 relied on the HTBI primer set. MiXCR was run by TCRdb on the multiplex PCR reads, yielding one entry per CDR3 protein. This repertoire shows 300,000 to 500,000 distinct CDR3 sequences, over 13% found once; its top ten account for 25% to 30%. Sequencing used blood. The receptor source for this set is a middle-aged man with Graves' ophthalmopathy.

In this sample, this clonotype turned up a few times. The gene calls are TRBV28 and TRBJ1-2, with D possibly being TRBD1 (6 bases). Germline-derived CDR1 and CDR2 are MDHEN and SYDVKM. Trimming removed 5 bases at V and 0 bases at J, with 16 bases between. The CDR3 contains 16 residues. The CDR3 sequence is CASSPPRDIPNYGYTF. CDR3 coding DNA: TGTGCCAGCAGTCCGCCCAGGGACATCCCTAACTATGGCTACACCTTC.

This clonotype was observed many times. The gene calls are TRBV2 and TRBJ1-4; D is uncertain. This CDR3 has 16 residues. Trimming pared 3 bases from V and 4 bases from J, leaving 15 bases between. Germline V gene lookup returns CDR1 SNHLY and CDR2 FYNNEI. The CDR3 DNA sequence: TGTGCCAGCAGTGAGGGCCGATCGCCCGGTAATGAAAAACTGTTTTTT. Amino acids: CASSEGRSPGNEKLFF. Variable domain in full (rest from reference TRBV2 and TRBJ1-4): EPEVTQTPSHQVTQMGQEVILRCVPISNHLYFYWYRQILGQKVEFLVSFYNNEISEKSEIFDDQFSVERPDGSNFTLKIRSTKLEDSAMYFCASSEGRSPGNEKLFFGSGTQLSVL.

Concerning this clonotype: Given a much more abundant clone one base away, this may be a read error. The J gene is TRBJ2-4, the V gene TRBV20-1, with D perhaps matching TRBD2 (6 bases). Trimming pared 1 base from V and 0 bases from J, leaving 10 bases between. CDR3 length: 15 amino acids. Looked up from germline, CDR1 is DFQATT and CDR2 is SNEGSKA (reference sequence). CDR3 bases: TGCAGTGCTAGAGTCGGAGGGCTAGCCAAAAACATTCAGTACTTC. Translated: CSARVGGLAKNIQYF.

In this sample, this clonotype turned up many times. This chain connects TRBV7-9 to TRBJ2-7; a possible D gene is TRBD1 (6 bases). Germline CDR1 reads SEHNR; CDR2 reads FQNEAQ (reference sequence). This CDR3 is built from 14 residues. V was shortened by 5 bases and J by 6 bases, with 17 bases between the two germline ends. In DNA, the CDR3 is TGTGCCAGCAGCGGACCGGGACAACGGAGCGAGCAGTACTTC. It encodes CASSGPGQRSEQYF. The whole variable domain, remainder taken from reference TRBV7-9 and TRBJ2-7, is DTGVSQNPRHKITKRGQNVTFRCDPISEHNRLYWYRQTLGQGPEFLTYFQNEAQLEKSRLLSDRFSAERPKGSFSTLEIQRTEQGDSAMYLCASSGPGQRSEQYFGPGTRLTVT.

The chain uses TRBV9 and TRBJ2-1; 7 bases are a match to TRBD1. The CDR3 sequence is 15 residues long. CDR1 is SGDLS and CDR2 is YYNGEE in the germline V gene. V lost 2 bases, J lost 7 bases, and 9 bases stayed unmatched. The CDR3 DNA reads TGTGCCAGCAGCGTTGTAGGCAACAGGGGTAATGAGCAGTTCTTC. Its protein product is CASSVVGNRGNEQFF.

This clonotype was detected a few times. This chain's CDR3 is CASSVQPTGTYEQYF. CDR3 in DNA: TGTGCCAGTAGCGTACAGCCGACTGGTACCTACGAGCAGTACTTC. The chain uses TRBV11-2 and TRBJ2-7; possibly TRBD2 for D (5 bases). The V end lost 9 bases, the J end lost 2 bases, and 20 bases lay between the germline ends. The CDR3 spans 15 residues. Germline V gives CDR1 SGHAT, CDR2 FQNNGV.

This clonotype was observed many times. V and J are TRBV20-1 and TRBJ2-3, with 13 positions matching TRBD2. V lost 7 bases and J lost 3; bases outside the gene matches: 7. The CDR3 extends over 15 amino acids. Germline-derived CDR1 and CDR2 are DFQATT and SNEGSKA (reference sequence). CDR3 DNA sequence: TGCAGTGTTACTAGCGGGAGGGAGGGAACAGATACGCAGTATTTT. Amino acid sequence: CSVTSGREGTDTQYF.

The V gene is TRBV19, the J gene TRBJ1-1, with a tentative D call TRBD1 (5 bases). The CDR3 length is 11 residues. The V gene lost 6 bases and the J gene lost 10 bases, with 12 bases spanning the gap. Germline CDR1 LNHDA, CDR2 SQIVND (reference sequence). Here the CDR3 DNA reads TGTGCCAGTAGCATCGGGGGAGGAGCTTTCTTT. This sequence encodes CASSIGGGAFF.

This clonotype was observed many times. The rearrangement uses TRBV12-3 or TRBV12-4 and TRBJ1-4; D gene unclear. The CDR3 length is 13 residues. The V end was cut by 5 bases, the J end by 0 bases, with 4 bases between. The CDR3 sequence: CASSPATNEKLFF. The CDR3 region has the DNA TGTGCCAGCAGTCCGGCAACTAATGAAAAACTGTTTTTT.

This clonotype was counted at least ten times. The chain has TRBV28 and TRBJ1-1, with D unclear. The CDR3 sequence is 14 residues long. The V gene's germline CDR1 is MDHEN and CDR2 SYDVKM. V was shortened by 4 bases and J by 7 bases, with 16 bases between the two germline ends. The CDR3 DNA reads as TGTGCCAGCAGTTCCCGCAACAATGACGGTGAAGCTTTCTTT. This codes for CASSSRNNDGEAFF.

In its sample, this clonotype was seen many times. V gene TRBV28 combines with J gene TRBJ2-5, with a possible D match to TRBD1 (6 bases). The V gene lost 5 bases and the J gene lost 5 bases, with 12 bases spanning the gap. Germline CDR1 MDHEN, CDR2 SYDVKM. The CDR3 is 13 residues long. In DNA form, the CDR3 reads TGTGCCAGCAGTCCAGCTACAGGGGAGACCCAGTACTTC. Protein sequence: CASSPATGETQYF.

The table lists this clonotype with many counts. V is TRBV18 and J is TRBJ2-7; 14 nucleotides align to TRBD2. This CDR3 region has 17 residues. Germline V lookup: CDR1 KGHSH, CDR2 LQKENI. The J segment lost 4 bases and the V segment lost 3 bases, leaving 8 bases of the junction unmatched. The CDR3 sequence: CASSPLGTSGSKYEQYF. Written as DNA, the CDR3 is TGTGCCAGCTCACCCCTCGGGACTAGCGGGAGTAAGTACGAGCAGTACTTC.

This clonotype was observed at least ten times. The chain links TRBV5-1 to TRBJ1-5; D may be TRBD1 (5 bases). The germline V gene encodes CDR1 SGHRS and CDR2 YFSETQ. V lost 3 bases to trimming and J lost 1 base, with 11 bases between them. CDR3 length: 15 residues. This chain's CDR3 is CASSWGSGSNQPQHF. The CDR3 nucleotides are TGCGCCAGCAGCTGGGGGAGTGGGAGCAATCAGCCCCAGCATTTT.

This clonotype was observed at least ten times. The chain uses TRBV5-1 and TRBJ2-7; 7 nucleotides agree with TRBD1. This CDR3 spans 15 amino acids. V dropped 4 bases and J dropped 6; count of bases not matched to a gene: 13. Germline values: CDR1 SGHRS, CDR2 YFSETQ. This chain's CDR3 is CASSNRTGLSSEQYF. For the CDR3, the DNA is TGCGCCAGCAGCAACAGGACAGGATTGAGTAGCGAGCAGTACTTC.

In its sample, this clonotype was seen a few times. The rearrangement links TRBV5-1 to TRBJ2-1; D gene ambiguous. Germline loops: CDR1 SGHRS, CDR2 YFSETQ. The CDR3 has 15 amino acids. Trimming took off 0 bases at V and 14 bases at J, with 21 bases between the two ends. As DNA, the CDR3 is TGCGCCAGCAGCTTGGGGCCGGGCTCCCCTTGGGTCGAGTTCTTC. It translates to CASSLGPGSPWVEFF.

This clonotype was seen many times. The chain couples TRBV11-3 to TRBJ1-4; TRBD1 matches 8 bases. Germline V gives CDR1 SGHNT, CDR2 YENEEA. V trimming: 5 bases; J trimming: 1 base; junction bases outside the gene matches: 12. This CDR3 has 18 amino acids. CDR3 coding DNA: TGTGCCAGCAGCCCGGGTCGACAGGGGAGCGAAACTAATGAAAAACTGTTTTTT. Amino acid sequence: CASSPGRQGSETNEKLFF.

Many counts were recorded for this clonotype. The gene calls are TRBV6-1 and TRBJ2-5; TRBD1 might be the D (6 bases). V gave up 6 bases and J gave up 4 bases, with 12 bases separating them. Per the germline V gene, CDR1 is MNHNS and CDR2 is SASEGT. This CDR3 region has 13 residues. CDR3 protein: CASRETGRETQYF. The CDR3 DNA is TGTGCCAGCAGGGAAACAGGGAGAGAGACCCAGTACTTC.

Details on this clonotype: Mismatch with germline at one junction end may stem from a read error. The CDR3 here is CTSSVTPSGRLEQYF. Here the CDR3 DNA reads TGTACCAGCAGCGTAACCCCTAGCGGGAGGTTGGAGCAGTACTTC. V is TRBV9 and J is TRBJ2-7; 11 nucleotides agree with TRBD2. The CDR3 totals 15 residues. Germline loops: CDR1 SGDLS, CDR2 YYNGEE.

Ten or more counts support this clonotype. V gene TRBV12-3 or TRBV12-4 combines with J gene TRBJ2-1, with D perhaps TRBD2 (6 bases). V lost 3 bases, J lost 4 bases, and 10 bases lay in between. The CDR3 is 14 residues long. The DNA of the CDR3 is TGTGCCAGCAGTTTTGCTAGCGAGTACAATGAGCAGTTCTTC. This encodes CASSFASEYNEQFF.

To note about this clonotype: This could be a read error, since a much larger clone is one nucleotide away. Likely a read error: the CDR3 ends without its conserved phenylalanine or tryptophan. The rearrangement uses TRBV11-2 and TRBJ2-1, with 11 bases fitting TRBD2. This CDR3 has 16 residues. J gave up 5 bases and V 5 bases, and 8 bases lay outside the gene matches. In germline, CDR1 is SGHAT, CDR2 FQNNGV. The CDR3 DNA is TGTGCCAGCAGCCCTGCGACTAGCGGGATCCACAATGAGCAGTTCCTC. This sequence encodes CASSPATSGIHNEQFL.

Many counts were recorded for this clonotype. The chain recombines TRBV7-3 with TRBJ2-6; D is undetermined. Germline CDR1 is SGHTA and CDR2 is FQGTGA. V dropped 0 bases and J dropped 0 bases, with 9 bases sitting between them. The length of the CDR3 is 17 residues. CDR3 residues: CASSLTRPSSGANVLTF. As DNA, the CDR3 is TGTGCCAGCAGCTTAACCCGGCCTAGCTCTGGGGCCAACGTCCTGACTTTC. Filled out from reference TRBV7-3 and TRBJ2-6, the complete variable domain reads GAGVSQTPSNKVTEKGKYVELRCDPISGHTALYWYRQSLGQGPEFLIYFQGTGAADDSGLPNDRFFAVRPEGSVSTLKIQRTERGDSAVYLCASSLTRPSSGANVLTFGAGSRLTVL.

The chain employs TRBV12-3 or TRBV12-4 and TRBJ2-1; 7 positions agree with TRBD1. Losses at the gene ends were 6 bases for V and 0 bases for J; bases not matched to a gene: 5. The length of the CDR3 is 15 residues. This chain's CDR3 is CASSNSGGSYNEQFF. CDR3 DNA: TGTGCCAGCAGCAACTCAGGGGGCTCCTACAATGAGCAGTTCTTC.

For the CDR3, the DNA is TGTGCCAGCAGCCCCCAAAGGGGCGGGGTCAGGGGCCGGATTAGCTCCTACGAGCAGTACTTC. Translation gives CASSPQRGGVRGRISSYEQYF. The rearrangement joins TRBV7-6 to TRBJ2-7, with D perhaps matching TRBD1 or TRBD2 (6 bases each). The CDR3 is 21 residues long. Deletions cut 5 bases from V and 0 bases from J, with 32 bases between. Germline CDR1 is SGHVS and CDR2 is FNYEAQ.

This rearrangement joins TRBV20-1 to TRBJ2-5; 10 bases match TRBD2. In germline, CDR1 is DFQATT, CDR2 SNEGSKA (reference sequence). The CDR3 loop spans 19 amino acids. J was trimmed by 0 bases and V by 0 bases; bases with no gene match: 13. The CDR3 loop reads CSAREPITGLAAYQETQYF. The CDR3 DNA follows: TGCAGTGCTAGAGAGCCTATAACCGGACTAGCGGCGTACCAAGAGACCCAGTACTTC.

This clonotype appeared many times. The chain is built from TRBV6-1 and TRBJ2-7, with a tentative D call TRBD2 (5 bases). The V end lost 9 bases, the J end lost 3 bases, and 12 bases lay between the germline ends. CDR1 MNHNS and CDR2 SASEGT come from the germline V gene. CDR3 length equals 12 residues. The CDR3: CASGGLNYEQYF. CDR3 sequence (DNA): TGTGCCAGTGGCGGGCTGAACTACGAGCAGTACTTC.

The CDR3 here is CASSSTPPGEQYF. The CDR3 nucleotides are TGTGCCAGTTCCTCGACCCCTCCGGGCGAGCAGTACTTC. The chain couples TRBV19 to TRBJ2-7; the D is unclear. The CDR3 extends over 13 amino acids. V lost 8 bases and J 6 bases, leaving 17 bases between the germline ends. In germline, CDR1 is LNHDA, CDR2 SQIVND (reference sequence).

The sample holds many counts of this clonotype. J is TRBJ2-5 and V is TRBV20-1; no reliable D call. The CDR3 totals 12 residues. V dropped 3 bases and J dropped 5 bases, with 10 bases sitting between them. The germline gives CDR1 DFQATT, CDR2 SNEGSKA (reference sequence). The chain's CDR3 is CSARLGRETQYF. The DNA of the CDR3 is TGCAGTGCTAGGTTAGGCAGGGAGACCCAGTACTTC.

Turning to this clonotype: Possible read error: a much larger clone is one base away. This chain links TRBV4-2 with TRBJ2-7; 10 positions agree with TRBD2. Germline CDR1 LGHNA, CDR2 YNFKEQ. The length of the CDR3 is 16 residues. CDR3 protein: CVSSRDSSGSPYEQYF. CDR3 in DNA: TGTGTCAGCAGCCGAGACTCTAGCGGGAGTCCGTACGAGCAGTACTTC.

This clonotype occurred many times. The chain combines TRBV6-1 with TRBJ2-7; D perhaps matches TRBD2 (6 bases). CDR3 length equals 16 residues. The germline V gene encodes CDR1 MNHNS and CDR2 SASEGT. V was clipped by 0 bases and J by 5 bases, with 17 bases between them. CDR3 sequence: CASSEARGGLGDEQYF. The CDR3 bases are TGTGCCAGCAGTGAAGCGAGGGGAGGCCTAGGGGACGAGCAGTACTTC.

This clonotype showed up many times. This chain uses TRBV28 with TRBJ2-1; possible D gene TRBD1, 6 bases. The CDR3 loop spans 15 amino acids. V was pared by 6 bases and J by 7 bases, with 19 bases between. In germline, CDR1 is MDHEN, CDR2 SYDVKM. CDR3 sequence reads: CASRQTHRANNEQFF. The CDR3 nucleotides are TGTGCCAGCAGACAGACCCACAGGGCCAATAATGAGCAGTTCTTC.